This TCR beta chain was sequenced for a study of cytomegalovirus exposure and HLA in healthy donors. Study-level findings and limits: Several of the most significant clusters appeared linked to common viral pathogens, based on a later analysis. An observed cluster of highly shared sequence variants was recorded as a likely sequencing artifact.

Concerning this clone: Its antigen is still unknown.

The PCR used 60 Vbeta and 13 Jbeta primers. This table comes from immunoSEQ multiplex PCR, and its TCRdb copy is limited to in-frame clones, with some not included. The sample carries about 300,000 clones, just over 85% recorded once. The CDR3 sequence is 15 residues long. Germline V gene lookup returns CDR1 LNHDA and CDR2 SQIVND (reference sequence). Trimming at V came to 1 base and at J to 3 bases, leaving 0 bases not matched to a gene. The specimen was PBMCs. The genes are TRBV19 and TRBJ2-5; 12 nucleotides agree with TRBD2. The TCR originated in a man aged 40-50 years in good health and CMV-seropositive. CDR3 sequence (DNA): TGTGCCAGTAGTATAGGGACTAGCGGGAAAGAGACCCAGTACTTC. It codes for CASSIGTSGKETQYF.